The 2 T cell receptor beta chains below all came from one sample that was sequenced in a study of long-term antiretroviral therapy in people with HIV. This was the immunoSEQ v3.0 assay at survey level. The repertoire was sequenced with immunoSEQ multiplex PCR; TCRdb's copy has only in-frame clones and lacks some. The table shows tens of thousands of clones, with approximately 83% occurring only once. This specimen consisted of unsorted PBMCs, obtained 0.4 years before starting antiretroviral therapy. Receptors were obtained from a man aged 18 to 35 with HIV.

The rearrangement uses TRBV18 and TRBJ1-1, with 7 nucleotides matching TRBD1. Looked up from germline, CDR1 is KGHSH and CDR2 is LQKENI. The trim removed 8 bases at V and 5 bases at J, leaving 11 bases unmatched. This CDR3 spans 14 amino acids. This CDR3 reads CASATGIGGTEAFF. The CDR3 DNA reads TGTGCCAGCGCGACAGGGATCGGTGGGACTGAAGCTTTCTTT.

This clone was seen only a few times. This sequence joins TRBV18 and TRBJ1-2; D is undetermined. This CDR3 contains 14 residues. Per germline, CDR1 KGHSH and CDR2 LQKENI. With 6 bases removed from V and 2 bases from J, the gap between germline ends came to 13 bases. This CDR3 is CASSPRTENYGYTF. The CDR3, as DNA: TGTGCCAGCTCTCCTCGGACCGAAAACTATGGCTACACCTTC.